The rows below give T cell receptor beta chains drawn from one sample of a study of blood T cell repertoires in COVID-19. Profiled with immunoSEQ multiplex PCR; TCRdb holds only in-frame clones, not every one. The data contain tens of thousands of clones, around 83% of them singletons. Source material: PBMCs or T cells enriched from blood (not recorded which). The receptors were sampled from a woman aged 45-59 years who had recovered from COVID-19. The CDR3 runs from the conserved cysteine through the conserved F or W. D genes are given only for firm matches. Clone size is not always given. Where it is, it says once, few, many or a class for expanded clones.

TRBJ1-5 | . | TRBD1 | TRBV7-2 | CASSFGQGVEQPQHF | TGTGCCAGCAGCTTTGGACAGGGTGTAGAGCAGCCCCAGCATTTT
TRBJ1-1 | few | . | TRBV29-1 | CSVEDRQVPNTEAFF | TGCAGCGTTGAAGATCGGCAGGTCCCGAACACTGAAGCTTTCTTT
TRBJ1-2 | . | TRBD1 | TRBV5-6 | CASSFADRVAGYTF | TGTGCCAGCAGCTTTGCGGACAGGGTAGCTGGCTACACCTTC
TRBJ2-4 | . | . | TRBV9 | CASSVFGDSPAKNIQYF | TGTGCCAGCAGTGTCTTCGGGGACTCTCCAGCCAAAAACATTCAGTACTTC
TRBJ2-5 | . | . | TRBV19 | CASSREQETQYF | TGTGCCAGTAGCAGGGAACAAGAGACCCAGTACTTC
TRBJ1-5 | once | . | TRBV28 | CASSLSGRGGRNQPQHF | TGTGCCAGCAGTTTATCCGGGCGGGGGGGGCGCAATCAGCCCCAGCATTTT
TRBJ2-7 | . | . | TRBV9 | CASSPPGGASVLEQYF | TGTGCCAGCAGCCCGCCCGGAGGGGCTAGCGTTTTAGAGCAGTACTTC
TRBJ2-5 | . | . | TRBV5-6 | CASSLFVRGGFETQYF | TGTGCCAGCAGCTTGTTTGTTAGGGGCGGATTTGAGACCCAGTACTTC
TRBJ1-2 | . | . | TRBV10-3 | CAISGGEGRAEDGYTF | TGTGCCATCAGTGGCGGGGAGGGAAGAGCAGAGGATGGCTACACCTTC
TRBJ2-5 | once | . | TRBV2 | CASSPSETEYF | TGTGCCAGCAGCCCCTCCGAGACAGAGTACTTC
TRBJ1-5 | . | . | TRBV28 | CASSSQDQPQHF | TGTGCCAGCAGTTCCCAGGATCAGCCCCAGCATTTT
TRBJ2-3 | . | TRBD1 | TRBV30 | CAWVDRGLPTDTQYF | TGTGCCTGGGTGGACAGGGGCCTCCCCACAGATACGCAGTATTTT
TRBJ2-4 | . | TRBD1 | TRBV7-2 | CASSFDRGHNIQYF | TGTGCCAGCAGTTTCGACAGGGGTCATAACATTCAGTACTTC
TRBJ2-5 | . | TRBD2 | TRBV7-2 | CASSLGGAGWGETQYF | TGTGCCAGCAGCTTAGGTGGAGCGGGGTGGGGAGAGACCCAGTACTTC
TRBJ2-3 | . | . | TRBV9 | CASSVASDSHTQYF | TGTGCCAGCAGCGTAGCCTCCGACAGTCATACGCAGTATTTT
TRBJ1-3 | . | . | TRBV11-2 | CASSLGGVTSNSGNTIYF | TGTGCCAGCAGCTTAGGAGGCGTGACCAGCAACTCTGGAAACACCATATATTTT
TRBJ1-3 | . | . | TRBV27 | CASSSTGFFGNTIYF | TGTGCCAGCAGTTCTACAGGGTTTTTTGGAAACACCATATATTTT
TRBJ2-7 | . | . | TRBV28 | CASEDTRRLYEQYF | TGTGCCAGCGAGGACACCAGAAGATTATACGAGCAGTACTTC
TRBJ2-5 | . | . | TRBV4-2 | CASSQGHDLADQETQYF | TGTGCCAGCAGCCAGGGACACGATCTAGCGGATCAAGAGACCCAGTACTTC
TRBJ1-1 | . | TRBD1 | TRBV2 | CASSLTGGTEAFF | TGTGCCAGCAGCTTGACAGGGGGCACTGAAGCTTTCTTT
TRBJ2-7 | few | TRBD1 | TRBV28 | CASSTPGTGMGEQYF | TGTGCCAGCAGTACCCCCGGGACAGGGATGGGCGAGCAGTACTTC
TRBJ1-5 | once | TRBD1 | TRBV6-2/TRBV6-3 | CASSRTGNQPQHF | TGTGCCAGCAGCCGGACAGGTAATCAGCCCCAGCATTTT
TRBJ2-1 | . | . | TRBV10-1 | CASPEAGRGNSYNEQFF | TGCGCCAGCCCCGAGGCGGGGCGGGGCAACTCCTACAATGAGCAGTTCTTC
TRBJ1-1 | . | . | TRBV6-2/TRBV6-3 | CASSYGGAEAFF | TGTGCCAGCAGTTACGGGGGGGCTGAAGCTTTCTTT
TRBJ2-5 | . | TRBD2 | TRBV7-9 | CASSLGPGLAGGETQYF | TGTGCCAGCAGCTTAGGACCGGGACTAGCGGGAGGTGAGACCCAGTACTTC
TRBJ1-6 | . | TRBD1 | TRBV10-2 | CASAEQGQSSPLHF | TGCGCCAGCGCGGAACAGGGGCAAAGCTCACCCCTCCACTTT
TRBJ2-2 | . | . | TRBV5-1 | CATKQTLNTGELFF | TGCGCCACCAAACAGACCCTGAACACCGGGGAGCTGTTTTTT
TRBJ2-1 | . | . | TRBV7-8 | CASSLFPPRVAPTFRNEQFF | TGTGCCAGCAGCTTATTCCCCCCACGAGTAGCTCCTACTTTCCGCAATGAGCAGTTCTTC
TRBJ1-2 | . | . | TRBV6-5 | CASSYSTRIYGYTF | TGTGCCAGCAGTTACTCGACACGAATCTATGGCTACACCTTC